These T cell receptor beta chains were read from a single sample in a study of T cells after yellow fever vaccination. TCRdb used MiXCR to reprocess the 5' RACE reads, holding one entry per CDR3 protein. The sample lists about 320,000 distinct CDR3 sequences, around 6.8% occurring once. Sample: PBMCs, taken about 49 days after the first yellow fever vaccination. The receptor set was obtained from a man in his late teens or twenties who received the YFV17D yellow fever vaccine. Each CDR3 is given with its conserved first and last residue. The order of the fields is clone size, V gene, D gene, J gene, CDR3 protein, CDR3 DNA. D genes are given only for firm matches. Only some rows state a clone size, as once, few, many or a class for expanded clones.

clone size: -; V gene: TRBV7-6; D gene: TRBD2; J gene: TRBJ2-1; CDR3 protein: CASSLAVAAAGGPYNEQFF; CDR3 DNA: TGTGCCAGCAGCTTAGCGGTCGCGGCAGCGGGGGGGCCGTACAATGAGCAGTTCTTC
clone size: few; V gene: TRBV15; D gene: -; J gene: TRBJ1-1; CDR3 protein: CATSGTRANTEAFF; CDR3 DNA: TGTGCCACCAGCGGAACAAGAGCGAACACTGAAGCTTTCTTT
clone size: few; V gene: TRBV20-1; D gene: TRBD2; J gene: TRBJ2-7; CDR3 protein: CSAMAPGLPSQYF; CDR3 DNA: TGCAGTGCCATGGCTCCGGGACTACCTTCGCAGTACTTC
clone size: few; V gene: TRBV30; D gene: -; J gene: TRBJ1-6; CDR3 protein: CAWSRDTFNSPLHF; CDR3 DNA: TGTGCCTGGAGCCGGGACACTTTCAATTCACCCCTCCACTTT
clone size: -; V gene: TRBV10-3; D gene: -; J gene: TRBJ2-2; CDR3 protein: CAIRDSINTGELFF; CDR3 DNA: TGTGCCATCAGGGACAGTATAAACACCGGGGAGCTGTTTTTT
clone size: many; V gene: TRBV7-2; D gene: -; J gene: TRBJ1-2; CDR3 protein: CASSSGAGRGYTF; CDR3 DNA: TGTGCCAGCAGCTCAGGGGCAGGTCGAGGCTACACCTTC
clone size: few; V gene: TRBV9; D gene: -; J gene: TRBJ2-2; CDR3 protein: CASSVRGRDTGELFF; CDR3 DNA: TGTGCCAGCAGCGTGCGGGGGCGAGACACCGGGGAGCTGTTTTTT
clone size: many; V gene: TRBV24-1; D gene: -; J gene: TRBJ2-5; CDR3 protein: CATSDATGTKETQYF; CDR3 DNA: TGTGCCACCAGTGACGCTACCGGGACAAAAGAGACCCAGTACTTC
clone size: many; V gene: TRBV5-1; D gene: -; J gene: TRBJ1-1; CDR3 protein: CASSSVDSRGNTEAFF; CDR3 DNA: TGCGCCAGCAGCTCCGTCGATAGCAGGGGGAACACTGAAGCTTTCTTT
clone size: -; V gene: TRBV19; D gene: -; J gene: TRBJ2-1; CDR3 protein: CASHGQSSYNEQFF; CDR3 DNA: TGTGCCAGCCACGGGCAGAGCTCCTACAATGAGCAGTTCTTC
clone size: -; V gene: TRBV6-5; D gene: -; J gene: TRBJ1-1; CDR3 protein: CASSYSTANTEAFF; CDR3 DNA: TGTGCCAGCAGTTACTCGACAGCGAACACTGAAGCTTTCTTT
clone size: many; V gene: TRBV7-2; D gene: -; J gene: TRBJ2-2; CDR3 protein: CASSLAGVYTGELFF; CDR3 DNA: TGTGCCAGCAGCTTAGCGGGGGTATACACCGGGGAGCTGTTTTTT
clone size: -; V gene: TRBV14; D gene: TRBD1; J gene: TRBJ2-1; CDR3 protein: CASSQARDSQWNEQFF; CDR3 DNA: TGTGCCAGCAGCCAAGCACGGGACAGCCAGTGGAATGAGCAGTTCTTC
clone size: few; V gene: TRBV30; D gene: -; J gene: TRBJ2-2; CDR3 protein: CAWSLGSGELFF; CDR3 DNA: TGTGCCTGGAGTTTGGGAAGCGGGGAGCTGTTTTTT
clone size: -; V gene: TRBV5-1; D gene: -; J gene: TRBJ2-2; CDR3 protein: CASSLDARETGELFF; CDR3 DNA: TGCGCCAGCAGCTTGGACGCTAGAGAAACCGGGGAGCTGTTTTTT
clone size: -; V gene: TRBV20-1; D gene: TRBD1; J gene: TRBJ2-6; CDR3 protein: CSAPQLRQGAGANVLTF; CDR3 DNA: TGCAGTGCTCCACAATTAAGACAGGGTGCTGGGGCCAACGTCCTGACTTTC
clone size: -; V gene: TRBV24-1; D gene: -; J gene: TRBJ1-5; CDR3 protein: CATSETTGTSYSNQPQHF; CDR3 DNA: TGTGCCACCAGTGAAACTACCGGGACATCTTATAGCAATCAGCCCCAGCATTTT
clone size: few; V gene: TRBV12-3/TRBV12-4; D gene: -; J gene: TRBJ2-7; CDR3 protein: CASSFGAGSYEQYF; CDR3 DNA: TGTGCCAGCAGTTTTGGGGCCGGGTCCTACGAGCAGTACTTC
clone size: -; V gene: TRBV24-1; D gene: TRBD1; J gene: TRBJ1-1; CDR3 protein: CATRSDRAGTEAFF; CDR3 DNA: TGTGCCACCAGGTCTGACAGGGCGGGCACTGAAGCTTTCTTT
clone size: few; V gene: TRBV5-1; D gene: TRBD1; J gene: TRBJ1-6; CDR3 protein: CASSIGQGAMGSPLHF; CDR3 DNA: TGCGCCAGCAGCATCGGACAGGGAGCGATGGGGTCACCCCTCCACTTT
clone size: -; V gene: TRBV29-1; D gene: TRBD2; J gene: TRBJ2-1; CDR3 protein: CSGSQRGAHNEQFF; CDR3 DNA: TGCAGCGGGAGTCAGCGGGGGGCCCACAATGAGCAGTTCTTC
clone size: -; V gene: TRBV20-1; D gene: TRBD2; J gene: TRBJ2-5; CDR3 protein: CSASRSSGETQYF; CDR3 DNA: TGCAGTGCTAGTAGGTCTAGCGGGGAGACCCAGTACTTC
clone size: -; V gene: TRBV7-9; D gene: -; J gene: TRBJ2-3; CDR3 protein: CASNPGDGGWADTQYF; CDR3 DNA: TGTGCCAGCAACCCCGGGGACGGGGGCTGGGCAGATACGCAGTATTTT
clone size: -; V gene: TRBV5-1; D gene: -; J gene: TRBJ2-1; CDR3 protein: CASSLEFQGEQFF; CDR3 DNA: TGCGCCAGCAGCTTGGAGTTCCAGGGAGAGCAGTTCTTC
clone size: many; V gene: TRBV12-3/TRBV12-4; D gene: TRBD1; J gene: TRBJ1-1; CDR3 protein: CASSLDRGSTEAFF; CDR3 DNA: TGTGCCAGCAGTTTAGACAGGGGTAGCACTGAAGCTTTCTTT
clone size: few; V gene: TRBV27; D gene: -; J gene: TRBJ1-6; CDR3 protein: CASSSYRDPLGSPLHF; CDR3 DNA: TGTGCCAGCAGTTCGTACCGGGACCCCTTGGGTTCACCCCTCCACTTT
clone size: many; V gene: TRBV20-1; D gene: TRBD2; J gene: TRBJ2-5; CDR3 protein: CSARLPGLAGGPEETQYF; CDR3 DNA: TGCAGTGCTAGACTTCCCGGACTAGCGGGGGGGCCGGAGGAGACCCAGTACTTC
clone size: few; V gene: TRBV9; D gene: -; J gene: TRBJ2-5; CDR3 protein: CASSVGVQVPTQETQYF; CDR3 DNA: TGTGCCAGCAGCGTCGGCGTGCAGGTCCCCACCCAAGAGACCCAGTACTTC
clone size: -; V gene: TRBV4-3; D gene: TRBD1; J gene: TRBJ1-6; CDR3 protein: CASSLGTAYNSPLHF; CDR3 DNA: TGCGCCAGCAGCCTAGGGACAGCCTATAATTCACCCCTCCACTTT
clone size: -; V gene: TRBV5-4; D gene: -; J gene: TRBJ2-5; CDR3 protein: CASSQGTTSPETQYF; CDR3 DNA: TGTGCCAGCAGCCAAGGAACGACTAGTCCGGAGACCCAGTACTTC
clone size: few; V gene: TRBV19; D gene: -; J gene: TRBJ1-5; CDR3 protein: CASSPRDQPQHF; CDR3 DNA: TGTGCCAGTAGTCCAAGAGATCAGCCCCAGCATTTT
clone size: -; V gene: TRBV28; D gene: -; J gene: TRBJ1-2; CDR3 protein: CASSRLARDLGTGYTF; CDR3 DNA: TGTGCCAGCAGCCGCCTCGCCCGGGATCTCGGTACGGGCTACACCTTC
clone size: many; V gene: TRBV21-1; D gene: -; J gene: TRBJ1-5; CDR3 protein: CASWADGNQPQHF; CDR3 DNA: -
clone size: few; V gene: TRBV7-8; D gene: -; J gene: TRBJ1-3; CDR3 protein: CASSLGNRAPGNTIYF; CDR3 DNA: TGTGCCAGCAGCTTAGGGAACAGGGCGCCTGGAAACACCATATATTTT
clone size: -; V gene: TRBV13; D gene: -; J gene: TRBJ2-1; CDR3 protein: CASSSQNRDNEQFF; CDR3 DNA: TGTGCCAGCAGCTCCCAGAACCGAGACAATGAGCAGTTCTTC
clone size: many; V gene: TRBV12-3/TRBV12-4; D gene: -; J gene: TRBJ2-1; CDR3 protein: CASSLRGYNEQFF; CDR3 DNA: TGTGCCAGCAGTTTACGCGGGTACAATGAGCAGTTCTTC
clone size: -; V gene: TRBV20-1; D gene: -; J gene: TRBJ1-1; CDR3 protein: CSASERRGVSTEAFF; CDR3 DNA: TGCAGTGCTAGTGAGAGGCGGGGGGTGTCCACTGAAGCTTTCTTT
clone size: -; V gene: TRBV27; D gene: -; J gene: TRBJ1-2; CDR3 protein: CASSPEDRLHGYTF; CDR3 DNA: TGTGCCAGCAGTCCCGAAGACCGGCTGCATGGCTACACCTTC
clone size: -; V gene: TRBV3-1; D gene: -; J gene: TRBJ1-5; CDR3 protein: CASSQDPVF; CDR3 DNA: TGTGCCAGCAGCCAAGATCCAGTTTTT
clone size: -; V gene: TRBV6-2/TRBV6-3; D gene: -; J gene: TRBJ1-1; CDR3 protein: CASSYTGAVTEAFF; CDR3 DNA: TGTGCCAGCAGTTACACCGGGGCCGTCACTGAAGCTTTCTTT
clone size: -; V gene: TRBV7-9; D gene: -; J gene: TRBJ2-3; CDR3 protein: CASSLLGQEDTQYF; CDR3 DNA: TGTGCCAGCAGCTTATTGGGACAAGAGGATACGCAGTATTTT
clone size: few; V gene: TRBV4-3; D gene: -; J gene: TRBJ2-3; CDR3 protein: CASSPAYSTDTQYF; CDR3 DNA: TGCGCCAGCAGTCCCGCCTACTCAACAGATACGCAGTATTTT
clone size: many; V gene: TRBV12-3/TRBV12-4; D gene: TRBD2; J gene: TRBJ2-5; CDR3 protein: CASSLSGGPQETQYF; CDR3 DNA: TGTGCCAGCAGTCTTAGCGGGGGCCCCCAAGAGACCCAGTACTTC
clone size: few; V gene: TRBV5-1; D gene: -; J gene: TRBJ2-3; CDR3 protein: CASSLQITSTDTQYF; CDR3 DNA: TGCGCCAGCAGCTTACAGATAACTAGCACAGATACGCAGTATTTT
clone size: -; V gene: TRBV2; D gene: TRBD1; J gene: TRBJ1-6; CDR3 protein: CASRRPDRGVNSPLHF; CDR3 DNA: TGTGCCAGCAGGCGACCGGACAGGGGTGTCAATTCACCCCTCCACTTT
clone size: few; V gene: TRBV7-8; D gene: TRBD1; J gene: TRBJ1-2; CDR3 protein: CASSLGRDRAGYGYTF; CDR3 DNA: TGTGCCAGCAGTCTCGGTCGGGACAGGGCTGGCTATGGCTACACCTTC
clone size: many; V gene: TRBV12-3/TRBV12-4; D gene: TRBD2; J gene: TRBJ2-3; CDR3 protein: CASTYSTGTSGGFTDTQYF; CDR3 DNA: TGTGCCAGCACGTACAGCACCGGGACTAGCGGGGGGTTCACAGATACGCAGTATTTT
clone size: many; V gene: TRBV5-1; D gene: -; J gene: TRBJ2-7; CDR3 protein: CASSPGPSYEQYF; CDR3 DNA: TGCGCCAGCAGCCCCGGTCCTTCCTACGAGCAGTACTTC
clone size: few; V gene: TRBV7-2; D gene: TRBD2; J gene: TRBJ2-1; CDR3 protein: CASSAPLAGSWYNEQFF; CDR3 DNA: TGTGCCAGCAGCGCTCCACTAGCGGGGAGCTGGTACAATGAGCAGTTCTTC
clone size: -; V gene: TRBV5-1; D gene: -; J gene: TRBJ2-1; CDR3 protein: CASSLDAGAGYNEQFF; CDR3 DNA: TGCGCCAGCAGCTTGGATGCGGGGGCCGGGTACAATGAGCAGTTCTTC
clone size: few; V gene: TRBV4-1; D gene: -; J gene: TRBJ2-2; CDR3 protein: CASSHYSQGEGTGELFF; CDR3 DNA: TGCGCCAGCAGCCACTACTCACAGGGAGAGGGCACCGGGGAGCTGTTTTTT
clone size: -; V gene: TRBV7-6; D gene: TRBD1; J gene: TRBJ2-7; CDR3 protein: CASSSEGQGNYEQYF; CDR3 DNA: TGTGCCAGCAGCTCCGAAGGACAGGGAAACTACGAGCAGTACTTC